This T cell receptor (beta chain) was captured by sequencing in a study of vaccination effects on CD4 cells after COVID-19. Measured with immunoSEQ multiplex PCR; TCRdb has only the in-frame clones, and not every one. The table includes 50,000 to 65,000 clones, around 78% detected once. Pools of viral peptides were used by the ViraFEST assay to expand antigen-specific CD4+ T cells ahead of sequencing. Cultured cells yielded isolated CD4+ T cells after approximately nine days. Every participant took two doses of the BNT162b2 or mRNA-1273 vaccine. CDR1 and CDR2 from the germline V gene are SGHRS and YFSETQ. V was clipped by 4 bases and J by 7 bases; unmatched bases: 7. The CDR3 extends over 15 amino acids. Turning to this clone: Antigen: not known.

Broader study findings: After vaccination of healthy people, only 1 of 255 vaccine-induced clones cross-reacted with common cold coronaviruses.

This rearrangement joins TRBV5-1 to TRBJ2-5; the match to TRBD2 covers 13 bases. The material was CD4+ T cells from PBMCs cultured with HCoV-229E spike peptides, obtained after COVID-19 vaccination. The receptor was isolated from a human donor who received a COVID-19 vaccine. Written as DNA, the CDR3 is TGCGCCAGCAGCCCGGGACTAGCGGGGTGGGGGACCCAGTACTTC. Residues: CASSPGLAGWGTQYF.